Below are 7 T cell receptor beta chains sequenced from a single sample in a study of cytomegalovirus exposure and HLA in healthy donors. The PCR employed 60 Vbeta primers together with 13 Jbeta primers. Only in-frame clones appear in the TCRdb table, and some are missing; sequencing was by immunoSEQ multiplex PCR. The profile shows 100,000 to 150,000 clones, roughly 82% of them singletons. The sample taken for sequencing was PBMCs. The source is a middle-aged woman in good health and CMV-seropositive.

This chain joins TRBV2 and TRBJ2-2, with 7 bases lining up with TRBD1. Germline lookup yields CDR1 SNHLY and CDR2 FYNNEI. The CDR3 totals 15 residues. V lost 3 bases, J lost 5 bases, and 6 bases stayed unmatched. CDR3 loop: CASSEARGRTGELFF. Here the CDR3 DNA reads TGTGCCAGCAGTGAGGCTAGGGGGCGGACCGGGGAGCTGTTTTTT. Full variable domain (outside the CDR3, taken from reference TRBV2 and TRBJ2-2): EPEVTQTPSHQVTQMGQEVILRCVPISNHLYFYWYRQILGQKVEFLVSFYNNEISEKSEIFDDQFSVERPDGSNFTLKIRSTKLEDSAMYFCASSEARGRTGELFFGEGSRLTVL.

This clone was recorded a few times. The chain employs TRBV5-1 and TRBJ1-4; D possibly corresponds to TRBD1 (6 bases). The CDR3 is 14 residues long. Germline V lookup: CDR1 SGHRS, CDR2 YFSETQ. Trimming took off 4 bases at V and 6 bases at J, with 13 bases between the two ends. The CDR3: CASSRTDGDEKLFF. As DNA, the CDR3 is TGCGCCAGCAGCCGGACAGACGGGGATGAAAAACTGTTTTTT.

The rearrangement joins TRBV2 to TRBJ1-1, with 10 bases identical to TRBD1. Germline trimming cut 5 bases from V and 2 bases from J; bases unmatched to any gene: 2. Germline CDR1 reads SNHLY; CDR2 reads FYNNEI. The length of the CDR3 is 14 residues. The CDR3: CASSRDRGNTEAFF. Written as DNA, the CDR3 is TGTGCCAGCAGTCGGGACAGGGGTAACACTGAAGCTTTCTTT.

This rearrangement joins TRBV2 to TRBJ2-3; 12 nucleotides align to TRBD2. In germline, CDR1 is SNHLY, CDR2 FYNNEI. V lost 4 bases and J lost 0; bases outside the gene matches: 14. This CDR3 comprises 20 residues. The CDR3 sequence: CASSGGGLAGVPPSTDTQYF. CDR3 nucleotides: TGTGCCAGCAGTGGAGGGGGACTAGCGGGCGTTCCTCCTAGCACAGATACGCAGTATTTT. Combining the CDR3 with reference TRBV2 and TRBJ2-3 gives the whole variable domain EPEVTQTPSHQVTQMGQEVILRCVPISNHLYFYWYRQILGQKVEFLVSFYNNEISEKSEIFDDQFSVERPDGSNFTLKIRSTKLEDSAMYFCASSGGGLAGVPPSTDTQYFGPGTRLTVL.

J is TRBJ1-2 and V is TRBV30; 10 bases are shared with TRBD1. The V and J ends lost 5 bases and 6 bases, in that order; junction bases with no gene match: 6. Germline CDR1 GTSNPN, CDR2 SVGIG (reference sequence). The CDR3 extends over 13 amino acids. Here the CDR3 DNA reads TGTGCCTGGCGGACAGGGGGAGTTCATGGCTACACCTTC. It codes for CAWRTGGVHGYTF.

The rearrangement uses TRBV23-1 and TRBJ2-1, with 7 bases aligning to TRBD2. TRBV23-1 is an open reading frame whose function is uncertain. CDR3 size: 18 residues. Losses at the gene ends were 1 base for V and 6 bases for J; bases not matched to a gene: 15. The CDR3 reads CASSQFAASGLKANEQFF. Here the CDR3 DNA reads TGCGCCAGCAGTCAATTTGCGGCTAGCGGTTTGAAGGCCAATGAGCAGTTCTTC.

This sequence joins TRBV6-1 and TRBJ1-2, with 8 bases identical to TRBD1. Trimming removed 4 bases from V and 3 bases from J; junction bases left unmatched: 7. Germline V gives CDR1 MNHNS, CDR2 SASEGT. CDR3 size: 15 residues. The CDR3 sequence: CASSANTGGDYGYTF. For the CDR3, the DNA is TGTGCCAGCAGTGCTAATACAGGGGGAGACTATGGCTACACCTTC.